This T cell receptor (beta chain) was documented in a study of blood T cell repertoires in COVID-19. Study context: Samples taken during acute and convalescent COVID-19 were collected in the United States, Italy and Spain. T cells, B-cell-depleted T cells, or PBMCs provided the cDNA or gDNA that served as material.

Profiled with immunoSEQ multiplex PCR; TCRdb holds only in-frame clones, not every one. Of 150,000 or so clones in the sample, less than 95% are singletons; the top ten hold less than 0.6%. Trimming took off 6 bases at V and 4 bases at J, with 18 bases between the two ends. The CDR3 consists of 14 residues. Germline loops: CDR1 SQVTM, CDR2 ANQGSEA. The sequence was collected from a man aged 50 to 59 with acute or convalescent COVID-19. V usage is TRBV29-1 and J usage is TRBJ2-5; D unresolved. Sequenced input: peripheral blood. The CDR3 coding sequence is TGCAGCGTCGCACCTCGCGGTCCCCGAGAGACCCAGTACTTC. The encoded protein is CSVAPRGPRETQYF. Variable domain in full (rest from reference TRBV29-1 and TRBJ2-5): SAVISQKPSRDICQRGTSLTIQCQVDSQVTMMFWYRQQPGQSLTLIATANQGSEATYESGFVIDKFPISRPNLTFSTLTVSNMSPEDSSIYLCSVAPRGPRETQYFGPGTRLLVL.